This T cell receptor beta chain was captured by sequencing in a study of PD-1 blockade in classical Hodgkin lymphoma. All the patients suffered relapse after autologous stem cell transplantation, and brentuximab vedotin exposure differed. The CDR3 has 18 amino acids. On this clone itself: Antigen specificity is unknown.

Produced via immunoSEQ multiplex PCR; TCRdb's table is partial and in-frame only. The data show 10,000 to 15,000 clones, about 91% seen once. Regarding the study as a whole: Complete responders had baseline diversity similar to newly diagnosed patients. Relative to healthy donors, newly diagnosed patients reportedly had lower baseline TCR diversity, which was reported as lower still in relapsed/refractory patients. Researchers reported that CD4+ TCR diversity, though not CD8+, rose significantly by C4D1.

This specimen consisted of peripheral blood mononuclear cells (PBMCs), obtained at baseline. The TCR was taken from a human donor with classical Hodgkin lymphoma. The V gene is TRBV21-1, the J gene TRBJ1-5; the table's TRBD1 call for D was not verified on the DNA. TRBV21-1 is a listed pseudogene. The CDR3 protein is CASSKVKPAGRRRGPQHF. The CDR3 coding sequence is TGTGCCAGCAGCAAAGTAAAGCCCGCCGGGCGGCGAAGGGGGCCCCAGCATTTT.